This is a list of T cell receptor beta chains from one sample in a study of vaccination effects on CD4 cells after COVID-19. For these TCRs, the target antigens are not known. The assay was immunoSEQ multiplex PCR, and TCRdb's table has in-frame clones only and misses some. Of about 61,000 clones listed, roughly four fifths were seen once; the top ten hold roughly 2.7%. Sequences were derived from CD4+ T cells from PBMCs cultured with HCoV-229E spike peptides, sampled before COVID-19 vaccination. The receptors stem from a human donor who received a COVID-19 vaccine. The CDR3 runs from the conserved cysteine through the conserved F or W.

J gene	V gene	CDR3 protein
TRBJ2-1	TRBV7-2	CASSLARGLPYNEQFF
TRBJ2-1	TRBV5-8	CASSRQGFFSNEQFF
TRBJ2-1	TRBV14	CASSRRGVFYEQFF
TRBJ2-5	TRBV9	CASSVQGVNIETQYF
TRBJ1-2	TRBV2	CASSPQVQTGRYYGYTF
TRBJ1-4	TRBV27	CASTGYPTNEKLFF
TRBJ1-2	TRBV5-1	CASSSHPGNLYGYTF
TRBJ1-2	TRBV6-5	CASRGYPNYGYTF
TRBJ2-5	TRBV5-1	CASSPLGSGGWETQYF
TRBJ1-1	TRBV25-1	CASTGTANTEAFF
TRBJ1-1	TRBV21-1	CASSADRDPNTEAFF
TRBJ2-5	TRBV27	CASSPDPTDWTQETQYF
TRBJ2-1	TRBV2	CASSAEGYGNEQFF
TRBJ1-4	TRBV15	CATSREGTLSLAEKLFF
TRBJ2-4	TRBV19	CASSIPGAFRVNIQYF
TRBJ1-2	TRBV6-4	CASSQDRGLGGYTF
TRBJ2-3	TRBV29-1	CSYRSRTDTQYF
TRBJ2-2	TRBV3-1/TRBV3-2	CASSPTGRNTGELFF